The source of this T cell receptor (beta chain) is a study of T-cell reconstitution after alpha-beta-depleted transplantation in children. Study-level findings and limits: Surviving recipient cells, namely T cells and thymic progenitors, were the source of high day-60 TCRbeta diversity in some patients. Newly generated T cells supplied most T-cell counts and diversity one year post-transplant. Expanded graft clones numbering several hundred reportedly gave rise to alpha-beta T cells about two months after transplant.

A library of TCRbeta sequences, prepared with unique molecular identifiers, was generated. TCRdb used MiXCR to reprocess the PCR reads, holding one entry per CDR3 protein. The sample yields 90,000 to 150,000 distinct CDR3 sequences, about 21% seen once. This CDR3 contains 14 residues. Trimming took 3 bases from V and 6 from J, leaving 15 bases between them. As to this clonotype: Its antigen is as yet unknown.

The TCR was taken from a male patient between 2 and 10 years old who had a stem cell transplant for chronic granulomatous disease, so the T cells may come from the graft donor. The rearrangement joins TRBV12-3 or TRBV12-4 to TRBJ2-7; D assignment may be TRBD1 or TRBD2 (6 bases each). The sample consisted of PBMCs, mostly from graft donor cells, taken 180 days after TCRalphabeta/CD19-depleted stem cell transplant. CDR3: CASSFGGPEVEQYF. CDR3 in DNA: TGTGCCAGCAGTTTCGGGGGCCCGGAGGTCGAGCAGTACTTC.